This TCR beta chain appears in the sequencing data of a study of CD8 T cells in ankylosing spondylitis. Each CDR3 protein is one row after TCRdb ran MiXCR on the 5' RACE reads. The sample carries around 150,000 distinct CDR3 sequences, under 45% recorded once. CDR3 length equals 13 residues. V dropped 4 bases and J dropped 7 bases, with 13 bases sitting between them. Germline V gene sequence: CDR1 MNHNS, CDR2 SASEGT. The sequencing input was synovial fluid, either unsorted or a sorted T cell fraction (not recorded which). The chain is built from TRBV6-1 and TRBJ1-2, with D uncertain. This receptor was taken from a male donor with ankylosing spondylitis. CDR3: CASSARDFGGYTF. The CDR3 nucleotides are TGTGCCAGCAGTGCCCGTGACTTTGGTGGCTACACCTTC.